The source of this T cell receptor beta chain is a study of blood T cell repertoires in COVID-19 (dated by TCRdb to the early 2020s). As for the study more broadly: The collaborator samples originated in the United States, Italy and Spain and spanned the acute and convalescent phases of COVID-19. The prospective study material was composed of cDNA or gDNA derived from T cells, B-cell-depleted T cells, or PBMCs. Deeply sampled blood TCRbeta repertoires from subjects exposed to, actively infected with, or recovered from COVID-19 were included in the dataset. The repertoires were released in a freely available public database meant as a resource for research on the immune response to SARS-CoV-2. Samples came from the ongoing ImmuneRACE study (first 160 participants) plus 1,254 subjects from 6 global collaborators. A de-identified subject ID, COVID-19 status, age in years and sex were almost always included in the sample metadata. HLA class I and class II types, where available, came from metadata supplied by the sample provider rather than from assay-based typing.

TCRbeta CDR3 regions were amplified from genomic DNA by means of the immunoSEQ Assay, a bias-controlled multiplex PCR. Processing in the source paper ran as follows. Within the assay, amplification of reference gene primers was used to estimate how many nucleated cells each sample contained. To quantify the absolute abundance of each unique TCRbeta CDR3 rearrangement, sequence reads were collapsed and filtered. For each sample, productive Simpson clonality was calculated as the square root of Simpson's diversity index over productive rearrangements. Held by TCRdb, this immuneACCESS table contains in-frame sequences only and omits some clones. Under half of the omission traces to an unresolved V gene where checked; the cause of the rest is unknown. Clone size and V and J calls were adopted from that table, with D and trimming inferred from the DNA. The sample table holds roughly 290,000 clones, of which around 90% were seen once. The ten largest clonotypes hold 1.7% of the sample.

What the work shows at the level of the full study, not this receptor alone: The quantity of clinical and demographic metadata differed by source and by participant and was supplied without curation.

In the prospective study, participants were roughly 18 to 95 years old, resided in 25 or so geographic areas of the United States, and were enrolled through a virtual design. To assign participants to cohorts, the prospective study relied on clinical history that participants themselves reported in a screening survey and a study questionnaire. In the prospective study, whole blood, serum and a nasopharyngeal or oropharyngeal swab were collected from each participant by mobile phlebotomists. Over a roughly two-month period, participants in the prospective study had the option of providing additional blood draws and questionnaires. Prospective study blood samples were shipped either frozen or at room temperature before DNA extraction. In the germline V gene (reference sequence), CDR1 corresponds to SEHNR and CDR2 to FQNEAQ. The CDR3 contains 16 residues, cysteine and phenylalanine counted. The sequence is cut down to CDR3 DNA, 48 bases in frame from base 1. Trimmed from V: 2 bases; trimmed from J: 1 base; junction bases lacking a gene match: 5.

As for this clone: Its antigen is unknown. No much larger clonotype is one base removed from it; base qualities were not supplied.

This sequence uses TRBV7-9 and TRBJ2-5; 9 junctional bases match TRBD1. This receptor was obtained from a woman between 18 and 30 years old with acute COVID-19. Sequencing was done on a sample of PBMCs or T cells enriched from blood (not recorded which). The CDR3 here reads CASSLMGDRAQETQYF. In nucleotides, the sequence is TGTGCCAGCAGCTTAATGGGGGACAGGGCCCAAGAGACCCAGTACTTC.